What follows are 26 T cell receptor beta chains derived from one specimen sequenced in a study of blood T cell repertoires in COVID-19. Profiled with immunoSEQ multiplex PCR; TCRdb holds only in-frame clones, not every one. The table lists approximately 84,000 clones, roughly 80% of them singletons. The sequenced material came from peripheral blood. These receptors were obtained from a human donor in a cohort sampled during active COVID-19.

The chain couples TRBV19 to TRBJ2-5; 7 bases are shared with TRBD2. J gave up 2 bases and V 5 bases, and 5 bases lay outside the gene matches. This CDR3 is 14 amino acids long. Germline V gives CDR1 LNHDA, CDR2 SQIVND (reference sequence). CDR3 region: CASSRGVLQETQYF. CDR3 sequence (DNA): TGTGCCAGTAGTCGGGGGGTCCTTCAAGAGACCCAGTACTTC.

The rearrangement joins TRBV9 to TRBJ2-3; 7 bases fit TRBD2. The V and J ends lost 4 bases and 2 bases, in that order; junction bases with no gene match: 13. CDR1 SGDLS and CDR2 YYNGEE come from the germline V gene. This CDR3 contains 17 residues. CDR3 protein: CASSSTLKSGTTDTQYF. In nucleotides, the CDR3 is TGTGCCAGCAGCTCGACCCTCAAAAGCGGGACCACAGATACGCAGTATTTT.

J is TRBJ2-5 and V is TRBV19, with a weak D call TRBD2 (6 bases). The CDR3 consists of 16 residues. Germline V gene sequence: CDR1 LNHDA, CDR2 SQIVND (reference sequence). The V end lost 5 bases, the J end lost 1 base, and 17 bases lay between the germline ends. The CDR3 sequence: CASSYGGLAPQETQYF. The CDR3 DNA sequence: TGTGCCAGTAGTTACGGGGGTCTGGCACCCCAAGAGACCCAGTACTTC.

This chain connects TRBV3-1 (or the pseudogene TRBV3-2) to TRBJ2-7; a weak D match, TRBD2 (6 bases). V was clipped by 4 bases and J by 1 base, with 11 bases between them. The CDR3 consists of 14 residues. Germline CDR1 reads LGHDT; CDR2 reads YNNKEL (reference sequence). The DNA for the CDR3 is TGTGCCAGCAGCCCACTAGCCGGGTCCTACGAGCAGTACTTC. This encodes CASSPLAGSYEQYF.

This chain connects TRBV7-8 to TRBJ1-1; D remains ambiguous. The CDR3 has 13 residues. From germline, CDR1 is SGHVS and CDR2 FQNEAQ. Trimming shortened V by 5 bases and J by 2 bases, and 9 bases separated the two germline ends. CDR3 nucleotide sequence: TGTGCCAGCAGCCGGAGACTCAACACTGAAGCTTTCTTT. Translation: CASSRRLNTEAFF. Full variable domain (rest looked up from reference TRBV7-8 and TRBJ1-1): GAGVSQSPRYKVAKRGQDVALRCDPISGHVSLFWYQQALGQGPEFLTYFQNEAQLDKSGLPSDRFFAERPEGSVSTLKIQRTQQEDSAVYLCASSRRLNTEAFFGQGTRLTVV.

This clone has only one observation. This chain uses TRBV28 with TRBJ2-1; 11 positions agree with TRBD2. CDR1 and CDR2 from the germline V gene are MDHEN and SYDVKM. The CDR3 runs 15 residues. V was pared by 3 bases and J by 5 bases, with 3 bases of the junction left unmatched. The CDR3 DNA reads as TGTGCCAGCAGTTTCGGGGGACTAGCGGACAATGAGCAGTTCTTC. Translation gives CASSFGGLADNEQFF.

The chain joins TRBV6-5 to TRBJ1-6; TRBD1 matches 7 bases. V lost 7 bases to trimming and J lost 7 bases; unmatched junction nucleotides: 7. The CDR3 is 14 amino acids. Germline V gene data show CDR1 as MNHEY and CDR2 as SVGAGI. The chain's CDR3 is CASKGGTENSPLHF. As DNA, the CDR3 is TGTGCCAGCAAAGGCGGGACAGAGAATTCACCCCTCCACTTT.

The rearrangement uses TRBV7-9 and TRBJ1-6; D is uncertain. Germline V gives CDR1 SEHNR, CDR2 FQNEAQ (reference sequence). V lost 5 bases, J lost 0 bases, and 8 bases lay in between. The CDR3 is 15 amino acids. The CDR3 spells CASSQDSSYNSPLHF. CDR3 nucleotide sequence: TGTGCCAGCAGCCAAGATAGCTCCTATAATTCACCCCTCCACTTT.

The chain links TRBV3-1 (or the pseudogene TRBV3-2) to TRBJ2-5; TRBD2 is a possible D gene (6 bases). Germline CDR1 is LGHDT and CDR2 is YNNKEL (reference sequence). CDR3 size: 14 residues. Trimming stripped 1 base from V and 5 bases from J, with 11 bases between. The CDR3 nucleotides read TGTGCCAGCAGCCAAGGGGGTCGGGAGGAGACCCAGTACTTC. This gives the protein CASSQGGREETQYF.

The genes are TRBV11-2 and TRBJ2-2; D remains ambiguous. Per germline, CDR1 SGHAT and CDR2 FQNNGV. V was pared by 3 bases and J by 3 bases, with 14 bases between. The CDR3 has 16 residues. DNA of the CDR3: TGTGCCAGCAGCTTTTTAACGGGTCGGGACACCGGGGAGCTGTTTTTT. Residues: CASSFLTGRDTGELFF.

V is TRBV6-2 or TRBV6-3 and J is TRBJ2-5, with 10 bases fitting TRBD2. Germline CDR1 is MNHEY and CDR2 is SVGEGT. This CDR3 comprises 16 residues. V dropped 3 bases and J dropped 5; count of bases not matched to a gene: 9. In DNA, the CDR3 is TGTGCCAGCAGTTATAGGACTAGCGGAGGGTCGGAGACCCAGTACTTC. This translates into CASSYRTSGGSETQYF.

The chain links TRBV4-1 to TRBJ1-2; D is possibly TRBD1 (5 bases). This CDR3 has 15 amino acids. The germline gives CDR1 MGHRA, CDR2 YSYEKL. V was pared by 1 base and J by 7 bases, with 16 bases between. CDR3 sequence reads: CASSQVGRQGAGYTF. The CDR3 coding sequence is TGCGCCAGCAGCCAAGTAGGAAGGCAGGGTGCTGGCTACACCTTC.

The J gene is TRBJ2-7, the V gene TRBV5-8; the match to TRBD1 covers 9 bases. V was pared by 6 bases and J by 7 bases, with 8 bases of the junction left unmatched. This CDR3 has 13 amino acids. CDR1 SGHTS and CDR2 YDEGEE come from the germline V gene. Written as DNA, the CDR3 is TGTGCCAGCACCAAAGACAGGGGGTTAGAGCAGTACTTC. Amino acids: CASTKDRGLEQYF. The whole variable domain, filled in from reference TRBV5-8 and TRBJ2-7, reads EAGVTQSPTHLIKTRGQQATLRCSPISGHTSVYWYQQALGLGLQFLLWYDEGEERNRGNFPPRFSGRQFPNYSSELNVNALELEDSALYLCASTKDRGLEQYFGPGTRLTVT.

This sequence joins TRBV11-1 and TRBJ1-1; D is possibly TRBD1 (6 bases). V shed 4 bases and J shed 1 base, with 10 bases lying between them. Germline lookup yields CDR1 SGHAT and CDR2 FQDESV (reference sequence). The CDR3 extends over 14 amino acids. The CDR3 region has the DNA TGTGCCAGCAGCTCCTCGACAGGGAACACTGAAGCTTTCTTT. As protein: CASSSSTGNTEAFF. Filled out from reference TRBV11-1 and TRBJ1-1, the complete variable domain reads EAEVAQSPRYKITEKSQAVAFWCDPISGHATLYWYRQILGQGPELLVQFQDESVVDDSQLPKDRFSAERLKGVDSTLKIQPAELGDSAMYLCASSSSTGNTEAFFGQGTRLTVV.

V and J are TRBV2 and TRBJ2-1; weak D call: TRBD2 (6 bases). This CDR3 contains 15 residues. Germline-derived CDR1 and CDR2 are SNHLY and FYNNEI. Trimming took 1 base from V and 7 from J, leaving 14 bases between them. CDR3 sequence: CASSEGGTGWNEQFF. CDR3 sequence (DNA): TGTGCCAGCAGTGAAGGTGGGACTGGATGGAATGAGCAGTTCTTC.

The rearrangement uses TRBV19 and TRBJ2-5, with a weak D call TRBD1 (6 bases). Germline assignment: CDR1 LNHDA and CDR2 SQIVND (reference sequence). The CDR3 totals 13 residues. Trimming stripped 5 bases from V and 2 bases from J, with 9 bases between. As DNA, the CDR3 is TGTGCCAGTAGTGACCAGGGGCAAGAGACCCAGTACTTC. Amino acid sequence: CASSDQGQETQYF. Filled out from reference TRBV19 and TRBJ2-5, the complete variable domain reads DGGITQSPKYLFRKEGQNVTLSCEQNLNHDAMYWYRQDPGQGLRLIYYSQIVNDFQKGDIAEGYSVSREKKESFPLTVTSAQKNPTAFYLCASSDQGQETQYFGPGTRLLVL.

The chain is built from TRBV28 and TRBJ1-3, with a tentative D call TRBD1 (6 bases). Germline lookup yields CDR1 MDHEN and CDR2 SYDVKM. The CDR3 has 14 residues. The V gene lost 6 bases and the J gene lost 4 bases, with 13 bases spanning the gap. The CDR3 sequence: CASRSAGDGNTIYF. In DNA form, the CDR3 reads TGTGCCAGCAGATCTGCAGGGGACGGAAACACCATATATTTT.

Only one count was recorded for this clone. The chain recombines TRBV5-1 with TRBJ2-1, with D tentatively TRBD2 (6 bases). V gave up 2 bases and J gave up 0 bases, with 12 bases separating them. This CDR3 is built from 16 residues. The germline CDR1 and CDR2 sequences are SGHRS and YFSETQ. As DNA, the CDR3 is TGCGCCAGCAGCTTAGGAGGGTTCTTCTCCTACAATGAGCAGTTCTTC. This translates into CASSLGGFFSYNEQFF.

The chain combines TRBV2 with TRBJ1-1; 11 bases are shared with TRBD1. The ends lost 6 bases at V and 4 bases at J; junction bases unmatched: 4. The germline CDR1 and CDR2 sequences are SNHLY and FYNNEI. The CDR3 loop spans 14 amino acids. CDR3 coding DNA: TGTGCCAGCAGCGGACAGGGGGCGATCACTGAAGCTTTCTTT. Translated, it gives CASSGQGAITEAFF.

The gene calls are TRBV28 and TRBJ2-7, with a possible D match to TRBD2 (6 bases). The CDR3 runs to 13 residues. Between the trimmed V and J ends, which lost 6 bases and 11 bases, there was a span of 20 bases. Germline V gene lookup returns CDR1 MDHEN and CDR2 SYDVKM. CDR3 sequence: CASRDLGGPEEYF. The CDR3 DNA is TGTGCCAGCAGGGACCTGGGAGGACCGGAGGAGTACTTC.

The CDR3 region is CASSPWAGNTDTQYF. CDR3 nucleotides: TGTGCCAGCAGCCCCTGGGCCGGGAACACAGATACGCAGTATTTT. The chain is built from TRBV4-2 and TRBJ2-3; a weak D match, TRBD2 (5 bases). V was cut by 4 bases and J by 2 bases, with 13 bases left in between. CDR3 length: 15 amino acids. Per the germline V gene, CDR1 is LGHNA and CDR2 is YNFKEQ.

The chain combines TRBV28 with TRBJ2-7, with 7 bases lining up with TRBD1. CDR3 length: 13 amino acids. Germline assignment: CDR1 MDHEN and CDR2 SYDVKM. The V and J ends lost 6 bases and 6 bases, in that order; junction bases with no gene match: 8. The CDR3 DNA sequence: TGTGCCAGCAGCCCCGACAGGGTTCGCGAGCAGTACTTC. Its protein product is CASSPDRVREQYF.

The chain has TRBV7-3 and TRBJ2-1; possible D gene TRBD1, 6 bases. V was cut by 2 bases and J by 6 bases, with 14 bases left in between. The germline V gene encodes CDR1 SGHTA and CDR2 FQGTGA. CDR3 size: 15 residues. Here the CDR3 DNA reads TGTGCCAGCAGCTTACAGACAGGTCCGGCCAATGAGCAGTTCTTC. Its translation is CASSLQTGPANEQFF.

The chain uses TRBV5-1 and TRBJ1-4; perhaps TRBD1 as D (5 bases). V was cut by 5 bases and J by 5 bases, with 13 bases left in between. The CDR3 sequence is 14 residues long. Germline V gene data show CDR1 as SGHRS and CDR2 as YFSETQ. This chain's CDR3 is CASSGGTVNEKLFF. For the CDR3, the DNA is TGCGCCAGCAGTGGAGGGACCGTGAATGAAAAACTGTTTTTT.

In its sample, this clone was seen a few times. This CDR3 reads CASSEVQPDRVRAFF. The CDR3 bases are TGTGCCAGCAGTGAGGTACAGCCGGACAGGGTCCGAGCTTTCTTT. The rearrangement joins TRBV2 to TRBJ1-1; 8 nucleotides match TRBD1. V gave up 3 bases and J gave up 10 bases; unmatched junction bases: 13. The CDR3 runs to 15 residues. Germline V gives CDR1 SNHLY, CDR2 FYNNEI.

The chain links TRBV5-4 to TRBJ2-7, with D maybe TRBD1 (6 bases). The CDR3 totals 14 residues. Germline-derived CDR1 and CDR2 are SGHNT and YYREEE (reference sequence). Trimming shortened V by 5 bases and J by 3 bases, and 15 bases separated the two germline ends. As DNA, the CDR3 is TGTGCCAGCAGTTCTGGGGGCCGACACTACGAGCAGTACTTC. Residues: CASSSGGRHYEQYF. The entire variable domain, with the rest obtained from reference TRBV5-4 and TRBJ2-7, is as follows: ETGVTQSPTHLIKTRGQQVTLRCSSQSGHNTVSWYQQALGQGPQFIFQYYREEENGRGNFPPRFSGLQFPNYSSELNVNALELDDSALYLCASSSGGRHYEQYFGPGTRLTVT.